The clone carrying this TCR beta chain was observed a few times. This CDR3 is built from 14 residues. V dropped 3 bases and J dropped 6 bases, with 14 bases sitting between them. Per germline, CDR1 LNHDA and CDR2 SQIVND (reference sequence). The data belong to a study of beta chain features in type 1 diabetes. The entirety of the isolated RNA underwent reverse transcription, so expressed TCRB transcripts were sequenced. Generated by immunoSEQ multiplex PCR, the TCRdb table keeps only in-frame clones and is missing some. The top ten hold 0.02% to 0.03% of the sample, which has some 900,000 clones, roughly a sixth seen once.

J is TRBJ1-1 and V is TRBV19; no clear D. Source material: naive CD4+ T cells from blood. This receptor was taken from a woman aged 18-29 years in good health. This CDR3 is CASSIFGDAAEAFF. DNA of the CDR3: TGTGCCAGTAGTATCTTCGGGGATGCGGCTGAAGCTTTCTTT.